One sample yielded the 10 T cell receptor beta chains listed below, sequenced in a study of blood T cell repertoires in COVID-19. Using immunoSEQ multiplex PCR, the repertoire was profiled, and TCRdb retains in-frame clones only, with some absent. Seen here are about 120,000 clones, 80% to 90% observed once, and the top ten hold about 27%. Sequenced material: peripheral blood. Every receptor here comes from a man aged 70 or older with active or convalescent COVID-19.

The chain has TRBV13 and TRBJ1-2; D may be TRBD1 (5 bases). The germline V and J ends were trimmed by 7 bases and 0 bases, with 12 bases remaining between them. Germline V gene sequence: CDR1 PRHDT, CDR2 FYEKMQ (reference sequence). CDR3 size: 14 residues. CDR3 protein: CASTRGSANYGYTF. CDR3 nucleotides: TGTGCCAGCACCCGGGGGTCCGCTAACTATGGCTACACCTTC.

J is TRBJ2-5 and V is TRBV27; 15 bases align to TRBD2. V dropped 3 bases and J dropped 4; count of bases not matched to a gene: 3. Germline CDR1 is MNHEY and CDR2 is SMNVEV (reference sequence). CDR3 size: 16 residues. CDR3 region: CASSFTGLAGGETQYF. The CDR3 region has the DNA TGTGCCAGCAGTTTTACGGGACTAGCGGGAGGAGAGACCCAGTACTTC.

The genes are TRBV13 and TRBJ1-1, with 8 bases fitting TRBD1. The CDR3 is 16 amino acids. After removal of 5 bases from V and 4 bases from J, the junction contained 12 bases not matched to a gene. Germline V gives CDR1 PRHDT, CDR2 FYEKMQ (reference sequence). DNA of the CDR3: TGTGCCAGCAGCCCCCCCCGGACAGGGAAGGGCACTGAAGCTTTCTTT. This encodes CASSPPRTGKGTEAFF.

The chain couples TRBV4-1 to TRBJ1-3, with D tentatively TRBD1 (6 bases). CDR1 MGHRA and CDR2 YSYEKL come from the germline V gene. The ends were cut back, 4 bases at V and 3 bases at J, with 16 bases in the middle. CDR3 length: 16 residues. CDR3 sequence reads: CASSPVSGQRGNTIYF. CDR3 sequence (DNA): TGCGCCAGCAGCCCGGTTTCGGGACAACGTGGAAACACCATATATTTT.

This clone was detected only once. This chain uses TRBV2 with TRBJ2-2; 9 bases fit TRBD1. Germline V CDR1 and CDR2: SNHLY, FYNNEI. V was pared by 6 bases and J by 5 bases, with 4 bases of the junction left unmatched. The CDR3 extends over 14 amino acids. The CDR3: CASSSQGATGELFF. CDR3 bases: TGTGCCAGCAGCTCACAGGGGGCAACCGGGGAGCTGTTTTTT. The full variable domain, rest sourced from reference TRBV2 and TRBJ2-2, is EPEVTQTPSHQVTQMGQEVILRCVPISNHLYFYWYRQILGQKVEFLVSFYNNEISEKSEIFDDQFSVERPDGSNFTLKIRSTKLEDSAMYFCASSSQGATGELFFGEGSRLTVL.

The genes are TRBV2 and TRBJ1-6, with TRBD1 as a possible D gene (5 bases). Germline CDR1 and CDR2: SNHLY and FYNNEI. The V and J ends lost 6 bases and 7 bases respectively, with 16 bases between them. This CDR3 is built from 15 residues. The CDR3 DNA reads TGTGCCAGCAGGCGGGATTCTGGGGGGAATTCACCCCTCCACTTT. Protein sequence: CASRRDSGGNSPLHF.

This clone appeared a single time. This chain uses TRBV27 with TRBJ2-6; 8 bases align to TRBD1. Germline trimming cut 5 bases from V and 2 bases from J; bases unmatched to any gene: 5. This CDR3 is 16 amino acids long. The germline gives CDR1 MNHEY, CDR2 SMNVEV (reference sequence). The CDR3 coding sequence is TGTGCCAGCAGTCCAGGGGGCGCGGCTGGGGCCAACGTCCTGACTTTC. Its protein is CASSPGGAAGANVLTF.

Here the CDR3 DNA reads TGTGCCAGCAGCGTTGCTGGACAAATATACACTGAAGCTTTCTTT. As protein: CASSVAGQIYTEAFF. The chain combines TRBV11-1 with TRBJ1-1, with a weak D call TRBD1 (5 bases). The CDR3 is made up of 15 amino acids. Germline V gives CDR1 SGHAT, CDR2 FQDESV (reference sequence). V dropped 5 bases and J dropped 3 bases, with 16 bases sitting between them.

Only a few counts were recorded for this clone. This rearrangement joins TRBV3-1 (or the pseudogene TRBV3-2) to TRBJ2-7, with D tentatively TRBD2 (5 bases). V dropped 5 bases and J dropped 1 base, with 9 bases sitting between them. CDR3 size: 13 residues. CDR1 and CDR2 from the germline V gene are LGHDT and YNNKEL (reference sequence). The CDR3 loop reads CASSRTDSYEQYF. CDR3 coding DNA: TGTGCCAGCAGCAGGACTGATTCCTACGAGCAGTACTTC.

This chain connects TRBV27 to TRBJ2-7; tentative D call: TRBD1 (7 bases). The V end was cut by 5 bases, the J end by 1 base, with 15 bases between. There are 15 residues in the CDR3. Germline V lookup: CDR1 MNHEY, CDR2 SMNVEV (reference sequence). CDR3 sequence reads: CASSRDRDFSYEQYF. CDR3 bases: TGTGCCAGCAGTCGAGACAGGGACTTTTCCTACGAGCAGTACTTC.